This TCR beta chain was documented in a study of blood T cell repertoires in COVID-19. TCRdb's copy holds only in-frame clones and misses some; the assay was immunoSEQ multiplex PCR. The data show roughly 110,000 clones, with roughly 79% seen just once and more than 9% held by the top ten. This CDR3 has 17 residues. CDR1 and CDR2 (germline): PRHDT, FYEKMQ (reference sequence). V dropped 2 bases and J dropped 0; count of bases not matched to a gene: 4. The origin of this receptor is a human donor in a cohort sampled during active COVID-19. The sample comprised peripheral blood. The V gene is TRBV13, the J gene TRBJ2-3; 11 bases line up with TRBD2. The CDR3 loop reads CASSLRRLAGSTDTQYF. In DNA form, the CDR3 reads TGTGCCAGCAGCTTAAGGAGACTAGCGGGGAGCACAGATACGCAGTATTTT.